The source of this T cell receptor (beta chain) is a study of Tregs in tolerant kidney transplant recipients. Study-level results: Activated donor B cell expansion appeared to reveal the most relevant donor-specific TCRbeta repertoire. Findings come from small patient numbers and require larger validation.

The protocol was immunoSEQ multiplex PCR, while the TCRdb copy is restricted to in-frame clones and leaves out a portion. Here the sample spans over 55,000 clones, around 83% being singletons. The V end was cut by 4 bases, the J end by 1 base, with 2 bases between. Germline CDR1 SGHRS, CDR2 YFSETQ. The CDR3 is 11 residues long. A word on this clone: Its antigen is still unknown.

CD4+CD25+CD127- Tregs, CD4+CD25- non-Tregs, CD4 and CD8 cells were sorted. The receptor was derived from a human donor in good health. The chain recombines TRBV5-1 with TRBJ2-5; D remains unclear. Sequencing was performed on CD4+ T cells from blood. CDR3 sequence reads: CASSVQETQYF. The CDR3 nucleotides are TGCGCCAGCAGCGTCCAAGAGACCCAGTACTTC.